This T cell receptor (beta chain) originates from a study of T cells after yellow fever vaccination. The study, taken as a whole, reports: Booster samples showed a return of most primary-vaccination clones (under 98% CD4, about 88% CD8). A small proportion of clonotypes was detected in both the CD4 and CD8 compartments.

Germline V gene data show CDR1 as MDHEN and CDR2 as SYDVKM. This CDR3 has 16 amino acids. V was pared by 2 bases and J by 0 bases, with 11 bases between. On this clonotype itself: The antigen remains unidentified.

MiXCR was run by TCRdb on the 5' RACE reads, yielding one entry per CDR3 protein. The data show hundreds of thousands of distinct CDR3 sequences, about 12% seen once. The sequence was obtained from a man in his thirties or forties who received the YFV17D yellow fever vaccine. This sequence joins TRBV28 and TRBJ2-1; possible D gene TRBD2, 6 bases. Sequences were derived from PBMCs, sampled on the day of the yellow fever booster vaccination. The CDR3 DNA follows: TGTGCCAGCAGTTTACGGGCGGGGAGCTCCTACAATGAGCAGTTCTTC. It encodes CASSLRAGSSYNEQFF.